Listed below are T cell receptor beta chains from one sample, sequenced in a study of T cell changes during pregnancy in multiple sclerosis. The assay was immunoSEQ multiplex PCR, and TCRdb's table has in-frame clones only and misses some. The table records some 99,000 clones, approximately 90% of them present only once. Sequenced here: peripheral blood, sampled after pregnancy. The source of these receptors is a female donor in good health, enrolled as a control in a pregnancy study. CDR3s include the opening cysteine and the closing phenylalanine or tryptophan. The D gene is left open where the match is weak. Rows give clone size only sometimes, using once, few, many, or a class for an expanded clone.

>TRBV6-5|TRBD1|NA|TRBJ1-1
TGTGCCAGCAGTCCGACAGGGGGGCGTCTGGGAGCTTTCTTT
CASSPTGGRLGAFF
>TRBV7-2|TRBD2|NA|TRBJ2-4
TGTGCCAGCAGCCAGGGGCGGGGCCTACTAGCGGGAGAAAAAAACATTCAGTACTTC
CASSQGRGLLAGEKNIQYF
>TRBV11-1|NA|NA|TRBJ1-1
TGTGCCAGCAGCTTTACTGACAGAATTAGAACTGAAGCTTTCTTT
CASSFTDRIRTEAFF
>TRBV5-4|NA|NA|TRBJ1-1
TGTGCCAGCAGTTACGGACAGTTCGACACTGAAGCTTTCTTT
CASSYGQFDTEAFF
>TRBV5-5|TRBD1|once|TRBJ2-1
TGTGCCAGCAGCTCCGCGACAGGGGGCTGGAATGAGCAGTTCTTC
CASSSATGGWNEQFF
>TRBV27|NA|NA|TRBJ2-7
TGTGCCGTCAGGGGCCCCCCCGGGGACGAGCAGTACTTC
CAVRGPPGDEQYF
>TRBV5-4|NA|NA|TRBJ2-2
TGTGCCAGCAGCCCTAGTGACACCGGGGAGCTGTTTTTT
CASSPSDTGELFF
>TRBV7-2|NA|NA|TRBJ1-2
TGTGCCAGCAGCCTTCCAGCACGGGGTCCGGCTTTC
CASSLPARGPAF
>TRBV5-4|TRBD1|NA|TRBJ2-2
TGTGCCAGCAGCTTAAGGACAGGGGGTACCGGGGAGCTGTTTTTT
CASSLRTGGTGELFF
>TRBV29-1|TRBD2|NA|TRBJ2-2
TGCAGCGTCGGACAACTAGCGGGTTCTTCCGGGGAGCTGTTTTTT
CSVGQLAGSSGELFF
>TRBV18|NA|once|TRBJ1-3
TGTGCCAGCTCACCACGCGAGGGAAACACCATATATTTT
CASSPREGNTIYF
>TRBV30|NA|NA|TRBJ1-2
TGTGCCTCGTCGAAGGGGAACTATGGCTACACCTTC
CASSKGNYGYTF
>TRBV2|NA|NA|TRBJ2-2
TGTGCCAGCAGTCCCAGACATCTCCCGAACACCGGGGAGCTGTTTTTT
CASSPRHLPNTGELFF
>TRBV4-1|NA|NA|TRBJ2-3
TGCGCCAGCAGCCCCTACCCCAGGGGGGTCAGCGCAGATACGCAGTATTTT
CASSPYPRGVSADTQYF
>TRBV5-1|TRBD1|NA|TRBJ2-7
TGCGCCAGCAGCGGCTACTCCGGGACAGGGGATCTTCCTCTGGAGCAGTACTTC
CASSGYSGTGDLPLEQYF
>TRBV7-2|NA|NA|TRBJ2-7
TGTGCCAGCAGCTTAACTGACCAGTCGGGCTACGAGCAGTACTTC
CASSLTDQSGYEQYF
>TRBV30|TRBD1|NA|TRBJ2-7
TGTGCCTGGAGTGATGGGCTACAGGGGATTAGGGGGCACGAGCAGTACTTC
CAWSDGLQGIRGHEQYF
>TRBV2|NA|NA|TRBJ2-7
TGTGCCAGCAGTGCCGGGACACCCAGCTCCTACGAGCAGTACTTC
CASSAGTPSSYEQYF
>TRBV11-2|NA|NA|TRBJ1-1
TGTGCCAGCAGCTTAGGTATTGGGCAGCTGAACACTGAAGCTTTCTTT
CASSLGIGQLNTEAFF
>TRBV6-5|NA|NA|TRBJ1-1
TGTGCCAGCGTATTCGGGACAGAAGCTTTCTTT
CASVFGTEAFF
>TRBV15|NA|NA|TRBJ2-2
TGTGCCACCAGCAGAGGGGCTAAGGAGCTGTTTTTT
CATSRGAKELFF
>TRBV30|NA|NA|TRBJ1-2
TGTGCCTCACGCTCCGGGATCAATGGCTACACCTTC
CASRSGINGYTF
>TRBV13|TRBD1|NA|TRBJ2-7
TGTGCCAGCAGCTCGCGCGGCGGACAGGGGAACTACGAGCAGTACTTC
CASSSRGGQGNYEQYF
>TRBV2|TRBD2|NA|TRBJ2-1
TGTGCCCCCGATGGAGGGGGACTAGCGAAAGCTGATACCTCCTACAATGAGCAGTTCTTC
CAPDGGGLAKADTSYNEQFF
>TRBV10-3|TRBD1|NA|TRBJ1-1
TGTGCCATCAAAGAACAGGGGGCTGGTGGTACTAAAGCTTTCTTT
CAIKEQGAGGTKAFF
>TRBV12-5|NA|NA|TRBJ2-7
TGTGCTAGTGGTCCCCAGACTCTTAACGAGCAGTACTTC
CASGPQTLNEQYF
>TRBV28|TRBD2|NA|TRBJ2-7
TGTGCCAGCAGGTCTAGCGGGAGTGCCTACGAGCAGTACTTC
CASRSSGSAYEQYF
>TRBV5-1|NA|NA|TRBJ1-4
TGCGCCAGCAGCGAAAATTTAGACAGGCCGACAACGGCTCTGTTTTTT
CASSENLDRPTTALFF
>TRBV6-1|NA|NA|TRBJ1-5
TGTGCCAGCCAGAACCCCAATCAGCCCCAGCATTTT
CASQNPNQPQHF
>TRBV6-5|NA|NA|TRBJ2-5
TGTGCCAGCAGTTCCTCCCTAAAACAAGAGACCCAGTACTTC
CASSSSLKQETQYF
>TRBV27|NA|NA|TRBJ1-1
TGTGCCAGCAGTTCACGACTGACAGGAACCACTGAAGCTTTCTTT
CASSSRLTGTTEAFF
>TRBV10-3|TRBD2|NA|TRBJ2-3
TGTGCCATCAGCGCGGGACTAGCGGCCACAGATACGCAGTATTTT
CAISAGLAATDTQYF
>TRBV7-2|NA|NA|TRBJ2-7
TGTGCCAGCAGCTTAGCCGAGCGCCCCTCCTACGAGCAGTACTTC
CASSLAERPSYEQYF
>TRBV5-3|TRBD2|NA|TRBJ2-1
TGTGCCAGAAGCCGGACTAGCGGCCCCTACAATGAGCAGTTCTTC
CARSRTSGPYNEQFF
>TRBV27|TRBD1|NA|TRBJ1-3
TGTGCCAGCAGGCAAGGACAGGGGTTCGGAAACACCATATATTTT
CASRQGQGFGNTIYF
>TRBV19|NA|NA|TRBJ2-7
TGTGCCAGTAGTATTTATCTTCAGGGATCCTACGAGCAGTACTTC
CASSIYLQGSYEQYF
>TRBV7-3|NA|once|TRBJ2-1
TGTGCCAGCAGCTTACGTGCCTACAATGAGCAGTTCTTC
CASSLRAYNEQFF
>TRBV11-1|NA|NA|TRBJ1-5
TGTGCCAGCAGGTTCACGGAGAACCTGGCGCCCCAGCATTTT
CASRFTENLAPQHF
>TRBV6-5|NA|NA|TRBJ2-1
TGTGCCAGCAGGTTGGGACAAGCCAATGAGCAGTTCTTC
CASRLGQANEQFF
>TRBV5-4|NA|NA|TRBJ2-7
TGTGCCAGCAGCTTGGCCGGGCAGGGCTACGAGCAGTACTTC
CASSLAGQGYEQYF
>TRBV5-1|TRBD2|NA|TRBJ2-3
TGCGCCAGCAGCTCGGGACTAGCGGGAGGGGGCCCCACAGATACGCAGTATTTT
CASSSGLAGGGPTDTQYF
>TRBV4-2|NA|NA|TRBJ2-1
TGTGCCAGCAGCCAAGAAGAGGCAGCTTACAATGAGCAGTTCTTC
CASSQEEAAYNEQFF
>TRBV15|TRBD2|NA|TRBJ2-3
TGTGCCACCAGGGTCGGCGCAGCGGGGGCAGGAGATACGCAGTATTTT
CATRVGAAGAGDTQYF
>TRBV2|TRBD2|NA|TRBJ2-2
TGTGCCAGCAGTCGGTTAGCGGGGAGCACCGGGGAGCTGTTTTTT
CASSRLAGSTGELFF
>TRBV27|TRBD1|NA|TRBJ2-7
TGTGCCAGCAGTACCGGACAGGGACCTGGGGTCGAGCAGTACTTC
CASSTGQGPGVEQYF
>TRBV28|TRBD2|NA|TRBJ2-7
TGTGCCAGCAGTTCCTCCGCTGCGGGACTAGCGTCTCTCTACGAGCAGTACTTC
CASSSSAAGLASLYEQYF
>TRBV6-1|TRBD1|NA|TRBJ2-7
TGTGCCAGCAGTGTCGACAGGGGTCATGCGAACGAGCAGTACTTC
CASSVDRGHANEQYF
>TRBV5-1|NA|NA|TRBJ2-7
TGCGCCAGCAGCTCTGACAACTCCTACGAGCAGTACTTC
CASSSDNSYEQYF
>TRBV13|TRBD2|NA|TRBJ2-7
TGTGCCAGCAGCATATTGACTAGCGGGAATTACGAGCAGTACTTC
CASSILTSGNYEQYF
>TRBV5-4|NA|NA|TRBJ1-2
TGTGCCAGCAGCCCCCTAGAGATTGGAGGCTATGGCTACACCTTC
CASSPLEIGGYGYTF